These 22 T cell receptor beta chains share one sample of origin, sequenced in a study of T cell responses to AZD1222 COVID-19 vaccine. Libraries were prepared by immunoSEQ multiplex PCR; TCRdb keeps only in-frame clonotypes and omits some of them. This table has around 150,000 clones, about 93% appearing once. The sequenced sample was peripheral blood, obtained on day 0 of AZD1222 vaccination. The receptors here all came from an adult in good health.

This clone occurred once. The chain carries TRBV7-2 and TRBJ1-3; possibly TRBD1 for D (5 bases). Per the germline V gene, CDR1 is SGHTA and CDR2 is FQGNSA. CDR3 length equals 17 residues. V lost 4 bases and J 0 bases, leaving 16 bases between the germline ends. This chain's CDR3 is CASSSLEGLFSGNTIYF. The CDR3 nucleotides are TGTGCCAGCAGCTCGCTGGAGGGACTATTCTCTGGAAACACCATATATTTT. Full variable domain (rest looked up from reference TRBV7-2 and TRBJ1-3): GAGVSQSPSNKVTEKGKDVELRCDPISGHTALYWYRQSLGQGLEFLIYFQGNSAPDKSGLPSDRFSAERTGGSVSTLTIQRTQQEDSAVYLCASSSLEGLFSGNTIYFGEGSWLTVV.

V and J are TRBV19 and TRBJ2-3; 10 bases align to TRBD2. CDR1 and CDR2 (germline): LNHDA, SQIVND (reference sequence). With V trimmed by 5 bases and J by 1 base, 3 bases remained unmatched. CDR3 length: 15 amino acids. The CDR3 nucleotides read TGTGCCAGTAGTCCCGGGACTAGCGGCACAGATACGCAGTATTTT. Translating it yields CASSPGTSGTDTQYF.

The chain uses TRBV7-3 and TRBJ1-3; TRBD1 matches at 8 bases. Trimming cost V 5 bases and J 6 bases; bases outside gene matches: 12. This CDR3 has 16 amino acids. CDR1 is SGHTA, CDR2 FQGTGA, per germline. CDR3 coding DNA: TGTGCCAGCAGCGGCGGGACAGGAAGATTCGCAAACACCATATATTTT. The encoded protein is CASSGGTGRFANTIYF. The variable domain in full, completed from reference TRBV7-3 and TRBJ1-3, reads GAGVSQTPSNKVTEKGKYVELRCDPISGHTALYWYRQSLGQGPEFLIYFQGTGAADDSGLPNDRFFAVRPEGSVSTLKIQRTERGDSAVYLCASSGGTGRFANTIYFGEGSWLTVV.

The chain recombines TRBV6-6 with TRBJ2-7; no firm D call. Germline V gene lookup returns CDR1 MNHNY and CDR2 SVGAGI (reference sequence). This CDR3 contains 15 residues. V dropped 2 bases and J dropped 0 bases, with 11 bases sitting between them. CDR3 coding DNA: TGTGCCAGCAGTTACGAGGCAGAAAGCTCCTACGAGCAGTACGTC. This encodes CASSYEAESSYEQYV.

This clone was detected only a few times. The rearrangement uses TRBV18 and TRBJ2-7; a weak D match, TRBD1 (6 bases). Deletions cut 3 bases from V and 1 base from J, with 7 bases between. This CDR3 region has 13 residues. The germline V gene has CDR1 KGHSH and CDR2 LQKENI. The CDR3 sequence: CASSPDRSYEQYV. CDR3 DNA: TGTGCCAGCTCACCCGACAGGTCCTACGAGCAGTACGTC.

This chain uses TRBV3-1 (or the pseudogene TRBV3-2) with TRBJ2-2; D remains unclear. The CDR3 extends over 16 amino acids. Trimming shortened V by 0 bases and J by 0 bases, and 8 bases separated the two germline ends. Germline V gives CDR1 LGHDT, CDR2 YNNKEL (reference sequence). CDR3 sequence: CASSQDVPTNTGELFF. CDR3 in DNA: TGTGCCAGCAGCCAAGATGTACCGACGAACACCGGGGAGCTGTTTTTT.

This clone appeared once. V usage is TRBV6-6 and J usage is TRBJ1-2; TRBD1 agrees at 8 bases. CDR3 length equals 13 residues. V lost 6 bases and J lost 7; bases outside the gene matches: 7. The V gene's germline CDR1 is MNHNY and CDR2 SVGAGI (reference sequence). In DNA, the CDR3 is TGTGCCAGCAGGAGCACAGGGGGAGGTGGCTACACCTTC. Translating it yields CASRSTGGGGYTF.

The chain recombines TRBV5-3 with TRBJ2-1; 7 bases are shared with TRBD2. TRBV5-3 is identified as an open reading frame with a role that is uncertain. Trimming took 8 bases from V and 3 from J; bases not matched to a gene: 11. This CDR3 region has 15 residues. The chain's CDR3 is CARGMGLAVYNEQFF. The CDR3 DNA is TGTGCCAGGGGCATGGGGCTAGCGGTCTACAATGAGCAGTTCTTC.

This chain joins TRBV3-1 (or the pseudogene TRBV3-2) and TRBJ1-3; the D gene is possibly TRBD1 (5 bases). Trimming cost V 8 bases and J 0 bases, with 8 bases left between them. The CDR3 runs 13 residues. Per germline, CDR1 LGHDT and CDR2 YNNKEL (reference sequence). The CDR3 loop is CASSGISGNTIYF. In DNA, the CDR3 is TGTGCCAGCTCAGGGATCTCTGGAAACACCATATATTTT.

The V call is TRBV9, the J call TRBJ1-2; D gene uncertain. This CDR3 spans 15 amino acids. Looked up from germline, CDR1 is SGDLS and CDR2 is YYNGEE. V was clipped by 0 bases and J by 7 bases, with 16 bases between them. DNA of the CDR3: TGTGCCAGCAGCGTAGATTACACTTTTCAGAGTGGCTACACCTTC. This encodes CASSVDYTFQSGYTF. Using reference TRBV9 and TRBJ1-2 for the parts outside the CDR3, the full variable domain is DSGVTQTPKHLITATGQRVTLRCSPRSGDLSVYWYQQSLDQGLQFLIQYYNGEERAKGNILERFSAQQFPDLHSELNLSSLELGDSALYFCASSVDYTFQSGYTFGSGTRLTVV.

V and J are TRBV5-6 and TRBJ2-2; D is uncertain. From germline, CDR1 is SGHDT and CDR2 YYEEEE. V lost 0 bases and J 3 bases, leaving 12 bases between the germline ends. The CDR3 sequence is 16 residues long. CDR3 nucleotide sequence: TGTGCCAGCAGCTTGGGGCTAGGACGATACACCGGGGAGCTGTTTTTT. Its translation: CASSLGLGRYTGELFF.

The chain employs TRBV7-2 and TRBJ2-1; 11 bases align to TRBD2. Germline CDR1 and CDR2: SGHTA and FQGNSA. The V gene end was trimmed by 4 bases and the J gene end by 3 bases; junction bases not matched to a gene: 2. The CDR3 covers 15 residues. The CDR3 reads CASSSLAGGYNEQFF. The DNA of the CDR3 is TGTGCCAGCAGCTCCCTAGCGGGAGGCTACAATGAGCAGTTCTTC.

The chain combines TRBV2 with TRBJ1-4; TRBD1 is a possible D gene (5 bases). Germline lookup yields CDR1 SNHLY and CDR2 FYNNEI. V shed 0 bases and J shed 12 bases, with 20 bases lying between them. This CDR3 is 16 amino acids long. The CDR3 loop is CASSEARTLYRRELFF. In nucleotides, the CDR3 is TGTGCCAGCAGTGAAGCAAGGACCCTCTACAGGAGGGAACTGTTTTTT.

V is TRBV5-1 and J is TRBJ2-1, with TRBD1 matching 9 bases. CDR3 length equals 19 residues. Germline CDR1 is SGHRS and CDR2 is YFSETQ. V shed 4 bases and J 0 bases; nucleotides not matched to a gene: 14. CDR3 DNA sequence: TGCGCCAGCAGCCCCCGGGACAGGGTATCTCCTGGCTCCTACAATGAGCAGTTCTTC. Translation gives CASSPRDRVSPGSYNEQFF.

The CDR3 loop reads CASKNEETQYF. The CDR3 nucleotides read TGCGCCAGCAAAAATGAAGAGACCCAGTACTTC. The chain joins TRBV5-1 to TRBJ2-5; D ambiguous. Germline loops: CDR1 SGHRS, CDR2 YFSETQ. V shed 6 bases and J shed 3 bases, with 6 bases lying between them. This CDR3 contains 11 residues. The full variable domain, in which reference TRBV5-1 and TRBJ2-5 provide the parts outside the CDR3, is KAGVTQTPRYLIKTRGQQVTLSCSPISGHRSVSWYQQTPGQGLQFLFEYFSETQRNKGNFPGRFSGRQFSNSRSEMNVSTLELGDSALYLCASKNEETQYFGPGTRLLVL.

The V gene is TRBV29-1, the J gene TRBJ1-1; D might be TRBD1 (6 bases). V was pared by 2 bases and J by 0 bases, with 13 bases between. This CDR3 comprises 15 residues. The germline V gene has CDR1 SQVTM and CDR2 ANQGSEA. The CDR3 sequence: CSVEWQGFMNTEAFF. The CDR3 coding sequence is TGCAGCGTTGAATGGCAGGGGTTCATGAACACTGAAGCTTTCTTT.

The chain joins TRBV29-1 to TRBJ1-2; possible D gene TRBD1, 5 bases. The CDR3 extends over 14 amino acids. Germline V gene data show CDR1 as SQVTM and CDR2 as ANQGSEA. V lost 6 bases and J 2 bases, leaving 16 bases between the germline ends. The CDR3 bases are TGCAGCGTCAGTCGGGGACTCTCAAACTATGGCTACACCTTC. Translation gives CSVSRGLSNYGYTF.

The chain uses TRBV19 and TRBJ1-5, with D unresolved. This CDR3 has 15 residues. The ends were cut back, 5 bases at V and 2 bases at J, with 13 bases in the middle. Germline V CDR1 and CDR2: LNHDA, SQIVND (reference sequence). The CDR3 region is CASSYGSIRNQPQHF. For the CDR3, the DNA is TGTGCCAGTAGTTACGGCTCTATCCGCAATCAGCCCCAGCATTTT.

The rearrangement links TRBV9 to TRBJ1-1; the D gene is possibly TRBD1 (6 bases). The ends were cut back, 0 bases at V and 3 bases at J, with 12 bases in the middle. The V gene's germline CDR1 is SGDLS and CDR2 YYNGEE. The CDR3 totals 15 residues. The CDR3 bases are TGTGCCAGCAGCGTAGACGGCAGGGGAGACACTGAAGCTTTCTTT. This translates into CASSVDGRGDTEAFF.

The chain is built from TRBV6-6 and TRBJ2-3, with D perhaps matching TRBD2 (6 bases). The germline V gene has CDR1 MNHNY and CDR2 SVGAGI (reference sequence). The CDR3 has 15 amino acids. Deletions cut 2 bases from V and 1 base from J, with 10 bases between. The CDR3 spells CASSYGGAGTDTQYF. CDR3 DNA: TGTGCCAGCAGTTACGGAGGGGCCGGCACAGATACGCAGTATTTT.

V is TRBV7-9 and J is TRBJ1-3; D gene uncertain. Germline lookup yields CDR1 SEHNR and CDR2 FQNEAQ (reference sequence). The CDR3 totals 15 residues. V lost 1 base to trimming and J lost 0 bases, with 7 bases between them. This CDR3 is CASSLGLISGNTIYF. CDR3 bases: TGTGCCAGCAGCTTAGGACTGATCTCTGGAAACACCATATATTTT.

This chain uses TRBV15 with TRBJ1-2, with TRBD1 identical over 7 bases. V gave up 0 bases and J gave up 4 bases; unmatched junction bases: 2. The CDR3 covers 14 residues. Germline V lookup: CDR1 LNHNV, CDR2 YYDKDF (reference sequence). The CDR3 spells CATSREWDSYGYTF. The CDR3 coding sequence is TGTGCCACCAGCAGAGAATGGGACAGCTATGGCTACACCTTC.